The clone carrying this T cell receptor (beta chain) was seen at least ten times. Its specificity is unknown. The read halts 3 residues ahead of the CDR3 end, with the missing end drawn from the germline J gene. The sample is drawn from a study of T cell clonality in common variable immunodeficiency. Whole-study findings and limits: Fewer TCRbeta clones were shared among CVID subjects than controls. In common variable immunodeficiency, TCR beta chains reportedly carried fewer deletions and N-nucleotide insertions. What drives increased CVID clonality needs T cell subpopulation sequencing.

Control and CVID samples contributed equal amounts of genomic DNA. Generated by immunoSEQ multiplex PCR, the TCRdb table keeps only in-frame clones and is missing some. The sample shows roughly 70,000 clones, none of them appearing just once. Trimming removed 2 bases at V and 5 bases at J, with 12 bases between. CDR1 is SGHRS, CDR2 YFSETQ, per germline. The CDR3 consists of 14 residues. The chain links TRBV5-1 to TRBJ2-3, with D perhaps TRBD1 or TRBD2 (6 bases each). The receptor's source is a person aged 18 to 75 in good health. The specimen was peripheral blood mononuclear cells. CDR3 region: CASSFTGREDTQYF. CDR3 bases read: TGCGCCAGCAGCTTCACAGGGCGGGAAGATACG. Full variable domain (missing parts from reference TRBV5-1 and TRBJ2-3): KAGVTQTPRYLIKTRGQQVTLSCSPISGHRSVSWYQQTPGQGLQFLFEYFSETQRNKGNFPGRFSGRQFSNSRSEMNVSTLELGDSALYLCASSFTGREDTQYFGPGTRLTVL.